Shown below are 4 T cell receptor beta chains from a single sample sequenced in a study of blood T cell repertoires in COVID-19. TCRdb's copy holds only in-frame clones and misses some; the assay was immunoSEQ multiplex PCR. The sample gives about 200,000 clones, about 84% of which show up once; roughly 5.9% is in the top ten. The sample consisted of PBMCs or T cells enriched from blood (not recorded which). These receptors were collected from a middle-aged man with acute COVID-19.

In its sample, this clone was seen once. The chain uses TRBV6-5 and TRBJ1-6; 7 bases match TRBD1. The J segment lost 11 bases and the V segment lost 7 bases, leaving 8 bases of the junction unmatched. The length of the CDR3 is 13 residues. Per germline, CDR1 MNHEY and CDR2 SVGAGI. The CDR3 loop reads CASTLRGRAPLHF. The CDR3 nucleotides read TGTGCCAGCACCCTAAGGGGGCGGGCACCCCTCCACTTT.

This clone was found many times. The chain combines TRBV30 with TRBJ1-2; D is unclear. Trimming took 2 bases from V and 7 from J, leaving 8 bases between them. The CDR3 is 11 amino acids. Germline CDR1 is GTSNPN and CDR2 is SVGIG (reference sequence). As DNA, the CDR3 is TGTGCCTGGAGTCAAGCTATTGGCTACACCTTC. It translates to CAWSQAIGYTF.

This clone was recorded only once. The genes are TRBV27 and TRBJ1-6; D is unclear. Germline assignment: CDR1 MNHEY and CDR2 SMNVEV (reference sequence). V was shortened by 2 bases and J by 9 bases, with 5 bases between the two germline ends. The CDR3 has 12 amino acids. The CDR3 is CASSLRGSPLHF. The CDR3 nucleotides read TGTGCCAGCAGTTTACGGGGTTCACCCCTCCACTTT.

V gene TRBV28 combines with J gene TRBJ2-7, with 10 nucleotides matching TRBD2. This CDR3 is 15 amino acids long. Trimming took 3 bases from V and 2 from J; bases not matched to a gene: 4. Germline V gene lookup returns CDR1 MDHEN and CDR2 SYDVKM. The CDR3 region has the DNA TGTGCCAGCAGTTTCCGTACTAGCGGGACCTACGAGCAGTACTTC. It translates to CASSFRTSGTYEQYF.